This entry lists 29 T cell receptor beta chains sequenced from one sample in a study of beta chain features in type 1 diabetes. Expressed TCRB transcripts were sequenced because the isolated RNA had all been reverse transcribed beforehand. Produced via immunoSEQ multiplex PCR; TCRdb's table is partial and in-frame only. The sample has 350,000 or so clones, roughly a fifth seen once; the top ten hold around 0.044%. The specimen was naive CD4+ T cells from blood. The receptors were gathered from a woman aged 18-29 years in good health.

The V call is TRBV7-6, the J call TRBJ2-5, with a tentative D call TRBD2 (5 bases). The J call may be incorrect, as the DNA end agrees better with TRBJ2-7. This CDR3 spans 14 amino acids. Germline V gene data show CDR1 as SGHVS and CDR2 as FNYEAQ. CDR3 coding DNA: TGTGCCAGCAGCCCACGGGGAAATTCGGCCGAGCAGTACTTC. It encodes CASSPRGNSAEQYF.

This clone was found a few times. This sequence joins TRBV13 and TRBJ2-7; D may be TRBD1 (6 bases). Germline V gene sequence: CDR1 PRHDT, CDR2 FYEKMQ (reference sequence). The CDR3 loop spans 13 amino acids. V lost 2 bases, J lost 3 bases, and 8 bases lay in between. CDR3 amino acids: CASSLRDNYEQYF. The CDR3 DNA reads as TGTGCCAGCAGCTTAAGGGACAACTACGAGCAGTACTTC.

This clone showed up just a few times. The gene calls are TRBV10-3 and TRBJ2-3; 8 nucleotides match TRBD1. After removal of 5 bases from V and 2 bases from J, the junction contained 3 bases not matched to a gene. The CDR3 consists of 14 residues. Per germline, CDR1 ENHRY and CDR2 SYGVKD. The CDR3 loop is CAISTGGYTDTQYF. The CDR3 nucleotides are TGTGCCATCAGTACAGGGGGATACACAGATACGCAGTATTTT.

This clone was detected a few times. Relative to the germline gene, one junction end is altered; a read error may explain this. The CDR3 loop reads CSVEGTAF. DNA of the CDR3: TGCAGCGTTGAGGGGACAGCGTTT. The V and J genes are TRBV29-1 and TRBJ1-1, with 7 nucleotides matching TRBD1. The CDR3 is 8 residues long. The germline V gene has CDR1 SQVTM and CDR2 ANQGSEA.

The chain recombines TRBV10-3 with TRBJ1-5, with a weak D call TRBD1 (6 bases). The CDR3 is 12 amino acids. V dropped 9 bases and J dropped 5 bases, with 11 bases sitting between them. The germline CDR1 and CDR2 sequences are ENHRY and SYGVKD. In nucleotides, the CDR3 is TGTGCCATTCGAGGGGGGGATCAGCCCCAGCATTTT. Protein: CAIRGGDQPQHF.

J is TRBJ2-3 and V is TRBV7-9; no reliable D call. This CDR3 has 14 residues. Per germline, CDR1 SEHNR and CDR2 FQNEAQ (reference sequence). V lost 5 bases, J lost 0 bases, and 9 bases lay in between. The CDR3 nucleotides are TGTGCCAGCAGCCCCGACTTGAGCACAGATACGCAGTATTTT. Protein product: CASSPDLSTDTQYF.

The chain combines TRBV4-2 with TRBJ2-7, with TRBD1 matching over 8 bases. This CDR3 is built from 16 residues. Germline V gene data show CDR1 as LGHNA and CDR2 as YNFKEQ. After removal of 0 bases from V and 5 bases from J, the junction contained 9 bases not matched to a gene. The CDR3 DNA follows: TGTGCCAGCAGCCAAGATCCGAGACAGGGGAACCACGAGCAGTACTTC. It codes for CASSQDPRQGNHEQYF.

This clone occurred a few times. V is TRBV29-1 and J is TRBJ2-5; D uncertain. The ends were cut back, 6 bases at V and 5 bases at J, with 16 bases in the middle. The germline V gene has CDR1 SQVTM and CDR2 ANQGSEA. The CDR3 is made up of 13 amino acids. This CDR3 reads CSVVPSMEETQYF. CDR3 in DNA: TGCAGCGTGGTGCCGTCGATGGAGGAGACCCAGTACTTC.

This clone was picked up a small number of times. The chain combines TRBV9 with TRBJ1-1, with D perhaps TRBD1 (6 bases). Germline V gives CDR1 SGDLS, CDR2 YYNGEE. CDR3 size: 13 residues. Trimming took off 3 bases at V and 0 bases at J, with 6 bases between the two ends. Here the CDR3 reads CASSGQVNTEAFF. In DNA, the CDR3 is TGTGCCAGCAGCGGACAGGTGAACACTGAAGCTTTCTTT.

This clone appeared a few times. This chain uses TRBV2 with TRBJ2-5; a weak D match, TRBD1 (5 bases). Germline CDR1 and CDR2: SNHLY and FYNNEI. The CDR3 totals 12 residues. The V end was cut by 4 bases, the J end by 11 bases, with 14 bases between. The CDR3 is CASSGTSRPQYF. The CDR3 coding sequence is TGTGCCAGCAGTGGGACATCCAGGCCGCAGTACTTC.

This clone has only one observation. The CDR3: CASSYSTRAGSYEQYF. The DNA of the CDR3 is TGTGCCAGCAGTTACTCGACCCGGGCGGGATCCTACGAGCAGTACTTC. V is TRBV6-5 and J is TRBJ2-7; perhaps TRBD2 as D (6 bases). The CDR3 runs 16 residues. Trimming took off 0 bases at V and 1 base at J, with 13 bases between the two ends. Per germline, CDR1 MNHEY and CDR2 SVGAGI.

This clone was counted between two and nine times. The CDR3 DNA reads TGTGCCAGCAGTTTATCGAGGGGGCAATGGGATACGCAGTATTTT. This codes for CASSLSRGQWDTQYF. The chain recombines TRBV27 with TRBJ2-3; 7 nucleotides agree with TRBD1. Trimming removed 0 bases from V and 6 bases from J; junction bases left unmatched: 6. The CDR3 totals 15 residues. Per the germline V gene, CDR1 is MNHEY and CDR2 is SMNVEV (reference sequence).

This chain uses TRBV7-2 with TRBJ1-1; weak D call: TRBD1 (6 bases). This CDR3 is built from 13 residues. V was shortened by 5 bases and J by 3 bases, with 10 bases between the two germline ends. In germline, CDR1 is SGHTA, CDR2 FQGNSA. DNA of the CDR3: TGTGCCAGCAGCCACAGGGTATACACTGAAGCTTTCTTT. Translated, it gives CASSHRVYTEAFF. Variable domain in full (rest from reference TRBV7-2 and TRBJ1-1): GAGVSQSPSNKVTEKGKDVELRCDPISGHTALYWYRQSLGQGLEFLIYFQGNSAPDKSGLPSDRFSAERTGGSVSTLTIQRTQQEDSAVYLCASSHRVYTEAFFGQGTRLTVV.

To note about this clone: Within the sample, other DNA sequences also encode this same CDR3. The V call is TRBV6-5, the J call TRBJ1-1; no clear D gene. In germline, CDR1 is MNHEY, CDR2 SVGAGI. The CDR3 runs to 14 residues. V was cut by 0 bases and J by 0 bases, with 5 bases left in between. The CDR3 DNA sequence: TGTGCCAGCAGTTACTCGACTGTGAACACTGAAGCTTTCTTT. This encodes CASSYSTVNTEAFF.

This clone was recorded a few times. This chain connects TRBV18 to TRBJ2-7; 10 bases are shared with TRBD1. Germline-derived CDR1 and CDR2 are KGHSH and LQKENI. This CDR3 is built from 15 residues. Losses at the gene ends were 4 bases for V and 3 bases for J; bases not matched to a gene: 6. The CDR3 nucleotides read TGTGCCAGCTCACTCAGGGACAGGGGCCACTACGAGCAGTACTTC. Its translation: CASSLRDRGHYEQYF.

This clone turned up a few times. This sequence joins TRBV9 and TRBJ2-5; 8 bases match TRBD1. The CDR3 extends over 14 amino acids. In germline, CDR1 is SGDLS, CDR2 YYNGEE. Trimming took 4 bases from V and 4 from J; bases not matched to a gene: 6. The CDR3 here is CASSTGTGGETQYF. The CDR3 DNA follows: TGTGCCAGCAGCACGGGGACAGGAGGAGAGACCCAGTACTTC.

The CDR3 loop is CASRTSGGPGQYF. CDR3 nucleotide sequence: TGTGCCAGCAGAACTAGCGGGGGGCCAGGGCAGTATTTT. The chain has TRBV2 and TRBJ2-3, with TRBD2 matching 12 bases. Per germline, CDR1 SNHLY and CDR2 FYNNEI. The CDR3 contains 13 residues. V lost 6 bases, J lost 11 bases, and 6 bases stayed unmatched.

This clone was counted a few times. The gene calls are TRBV7-2 and TRBJ2-2; no firm D call. Trimming pared 8 bases from V and 4 bases from J, leaving 17 bases between. The CDR3 has 15 amino acids. Germline CDR1 is SGHTA and CDR2 is FQGNSA. The CDR3 bases are TGTGCCAGCCGTTACGGAGAGTACCGCACCGGGGAGCTGTTTTTT. Translation gives CASRYGEYRTGELFF.

The sample holds a few counts of this clone. The CDR3 DNA is TGTGCCAGCAGCCTGACAGAAGTTACCATGAACACTGAAGCTTTCTTT. Translating gives CASSLTEVTMNTEAFF. The rearrangement uses TRBV28 and TRBJ1-1; a weak D match, TRBD1 (5 bases). The CDR3 sequence is 16 residues long. V shed 6 bases and J shed 0 bases, with 17 bases lying between them. CDR1 is MDHEN, CDR2 SYDVKM, per germline.

This clone was counted only a few times. The chain joins TRBV9 to TRBJ1-3, with a possible D match to TRBD1 (6 bases). Germline V lookup: CDR1 SGDLS, CDR2 YYNGEE. Trimming took 0 bases from V and 0 from J, leaving 10 bases between them. The CDR3 extends over 16 amino acids. The CDR3 coding sequence is TGTGCCAGCAGCGTAGGTGGCAGGGGCTCTGGAAACACCATATATTTT. It is translated as CASSVGGRGSGNTIYF. Filled out from reference TRBV9 and TRBJ1-3, the complete variable domain reads DSGVTQTPKHLITATGQRVTLRCSPRSGDLSVYWYQQSLDQGLQFLIQYYNGEERAKGNILERFSAQQFPDLHSELNLSSLELGDSALYFCASSVGGRGSGNTIYFGEGSWLTVV.

The sample holds a few counts of this clone. This chain connects TRBV5-1 to TRBJ1-1; D is ambiguous. This CDR3 has 14 amino acids. With 1 base removed from V and 0 bases from J, the gap between germline ends came to 7 bases. Per the germline V gene, CDR1 is SGHRS and CDR2 is YFSETQ. This chain's CDR3 is CASSLSILNTEAFF. CDR3 in DNA: TGCGCCAGCAGCTTGAGCATTTTGAACACTGAAGCTTTCTTT.

The rearrangement joins TRBV7-2 to TRBJ1-1, with 7 positions matching TRBD1. Looked up from germline, CDR1 is SGHTA and CDR2 is FQGNSA. This CDR3 is 14 amino acids long. V gave up 5 bases and J gave up 10 bases; unmatched junction bases: 13. The CDR3 nucleotides are TGTGCCAGCAGCCCTCGGAGAGAGGGGGCGGTAGCTTTCTTT. Translation gives CASSPRREGAVAFF.

This sequence joins TRBV18 and TRBJ1-1; D not resolved. The CDR3 is 13 residues long. The V end lost 6 bases, the J end lost 5 bases, and 13 bases lay between the germline ends. The germline V gene encodes CDR1 KGHSH and CDR2 LQKENI. In nucleotides, the CDR3 is TGTGCCAGCTCTCCCCCGAGCCTAACTGAAGCTTTCTTT. It is translated as CASSPPSLTEAFF.

This clone was detected only a few times. This chain connects TRBV13 to TRBJ2-5; TRBD2 matches at 7 bases. Germline CDR1 reads PRHDT; CDR2 reads FYEKMQ (reference sequence). The CDR3 contains 13 residues. V dropped 0 bases and J dropped 14; count of bases not matched to a gene: 9. CDR3 residues: CASSLGKRDSLYF. The CDR3 region has the DNA TGTGCCAGCAGCTTAGGAAAGCGGGACTCACTTTACTTC.

This clone was seen a handful of times. This rearrangement joins TRBV5-5 to TRBJ2-3, with D maybe TRBD2 (5 bases). The CDR3 loop spans 16 amino acids. Germline V lookup: CDR1 SGHKS, CDR2 YYEKEE (reference sequence). The ends were cut back, 4 bases at V and 0 bases at J, with 15 bases in the middle. In nucleotides, the CDR3 is TGTGCCAGCAGCGATCGACTGGGAGCAAGCACAGATACGCAGTATTTT. Protein: CASSDRLGASTDTQYF.

This clone was counted between two and nine times. The V and J genes are TRBV29-1 and TRBJ2-5; 7 bases line up with TRBD1. V shed 7 bases, J shed 1 base, and the junction held 3 bases outside the gene matches. Germline V gene sequence: CDR1 SQVTM, CDR2 ANQGSEA. There are 12 residues in the CDR3. As DNA, the CDR3 is TGCAGCGGGGGACAGATCCAAGAGACCCAGTACTTC. It encodes CSGGQIQETQYF.

The rearrangement uses TRBV30 and TRBJ2-1; 7 bases are a match to TRBD2. V gave up 7 bases and J gave up 10 bases; unmatched junction bases: 13. Germline V lookup: CDR1 GTSNPN, CDR2 SVGIG (reference sequence). The CDR3 runs to 13 residues. The CDR3 nucleotides read TGTGCCTCCCGGACTAGGCCCCTCCGAGAGCAGTTCTTC. It codes for CASRTRPLREQFF.

This chain connects TRBV7-9 to TRBJ2-7; 13 bases are a match to TRBD2. This CDR3 comprises 15 residues. J was trimmed by 5 bases and V by 3 bases; bases with no gene match: 4. Germline V gene sequence: CDR1 SEHNR, CDR2 FQNEAQ (reference sequence). Here the CDR3 reads CASSFTSGRADEQYF. CDR3 bases: TGTGCCAGCAGCTTTACTAGCGGGAGGGCCGACGAGCAGTACTTC.

The chain joins TRBV7-9 to TRBJ2-7; TRBD1 agrees at 7 bases. Germline CDR1 SEHNR, CDR2 FQNEAQ (reference sequence). This CDR3 has 15 residues. After removal of 4 bases from V and 4 bases from J, the junction contained 10 bases not matched to a gene. CDR3 protein: CASSSRQGRPYEQYF. The CDR3 DNA reads as TGTGCCAGCAGCTCCCGACAGGGAAGGCCATACGAGCAGTACTTC.